This T cell receptor beta chain was captured in a study of cytomegalovirus exposure and HLA in healthy donors. Using immunoSEQ multiplex PCR, the repertoire was profiled, and TCRdb retains in-frame clones only, with some absent. The top ten hold 2% to 2.5% of the sample, which has over 150,000 clones, 86% seen once. The sample was PBMCs. This TCR derives from a woman in her late teens or twenties in good health and CMV-seronegative.

CDR3 in amino acids: CASSIDPSGGRSSYNEQFF. The CDR3 region has the DNA TGTGCCAGTAGTATAGATCCCAGCGGGGGGCGGAGCTCCTACAATGAGCAGTTCTTC. This sequence joins TRBV19 and TRBJ2-1, with TRBD2 identical over 9 bases. V was pared by 0 bases and J by 0 bases, with 9 bases of the junction left unmatched. This CDR3 region has 19 residues. Per the germline V gene, CDR1 is LNHDA and CDR2 is SQIVND (reference sequence).